Included here is one TCR beta chain sequence, with context. Its antigen is currently unknown. The data stem from a study of blood T cells in healthy people across ages. Whole-study results and caveats: Older age coincided with a roughly linear decline in TCR beta diversity per million T cells. Higher naive T cell percentage went strongly together with higher TCR beta diversity.

This CDR3 comprises 15 residues. The V gene's germline CDR1 is MNHEY and CDR2 SVGAGI. Trimming took off 4 bases at V and 8 bases at J, with 20 bases between the two ends. Primers used in a second PCR of about 7 to 12 cycles were a sample-barcoded 5' primer and a J-beta primer mix. MiXCR, applied by TCRdb to the 5' RACE reads, yields one record per CDR3 protein. The sample holds about 1.6 million distinct CDR3 sequences; around 35% are singletons and the top ten take 10% to 12%. The sample was blood. This receptor was identified in a woman in her thirties in good health. The chain links TRBV6-5 to TRBJ1-2; D gene unclear. CDR3 amino acids: CASSWGTTKGGGYTF. The CDR3 DNA follows: TGTGCCAGCAGTTGGGGTACAACAAAGGGCGGAGGCTACACCTTC.